This entry concerns a single T cell receptor (beta chain). Its specific antigen is unknown. No much larger clonotype is one base removed from it; base qualities were not supplied. The immunoSEQ Assay, a bias-controlled multiplex PCR, was used to amplify TCRbeta CDR3 regions from genomic DNA. The authors' pipeline ran thus. Within the assay, amplification of reference gene primers was used to estimate how many nucleated cells each sample contained. To quantify the absolute abundance of each unique TCRbeta CDR3 rearrangement, sequence reads were collapsed and filtered. Productive Simpson clonality was computed per sample as the square root of Simpson's diversity index over productive rearrangements. Held by TCRdb, this immuneACCESS table contains in-frame sequences only and omits some clones. Under half of the omission traces to an unresolved V gene where checked; the cause of the rest is unknown. Clone size and V and J calls were adopted from that table, with D and trimming inferred from the DNA. Within this sample are tens of thousands of clones, with roughly four fifths of them counted one time only. The ten largest make up more than 4% of the sample.

This entry is derived from a study of blood T cell repertoires in COVID-19 (dated by TCRdb to 2020 to 2021). In the study overall: Samples covering the acute and convalescent phases of COVID-19 were provided by collaborators in the United States, Italy and Spain. The samples were drawn from the first 160 participants of the ongoing ImmuneRACE study and from 1,200 or so subjects provided by 6 global collaborators. Deeply sampled blood TCRbeta repertoires from subjects exposed to, actively infected with, or recovered from COVID-19 were included in the dataset. Sample metadata almost always included a de-identified subject ID, COVID-19 status, age in years and sex. The material from the prospective study consisted of cDNA or gDNA derived from T cells, B-cell-depleted T cells, or PBMCs. The repertoires were made available in a free public database intended to serve as a resource for research on the immune response to SARS-CoV-2. Where HLA class I and class II types were available, the types were taken from metadata supplied by the sample provider, not from assay-based typing. The investigation overall reported the following: The quantity of clinical and demographic metadata differed by source and by participant and was supplied without curation.

CDR1 GTSNPN and CDR2 SVGIG were looked up in the germline V gene (reference sequence). The CDR3, cysteine through phenylalanine, is 15 amino acids long. Only the CDR3 DNA stays, 45 bases, in frame from base 1. The trim is 0 bases for V and 4 bases for J, with a gap of 10 bases between the germline ends. At one collaborating source in Seattle, patients were enrolled during active infection and were followed longitudinally through the course of disease. The collaborating institutions used their own protocols to collect whole blood in K2EDTA tubes. Collaborator samples were shipped for TCRbeta analysis as frozen whole blood, isolated PBMCs, or DNA extracted from either sample type.

This chain joins TRBV30 to TRBJ1-6, with the identity of the D gene unclear. The sample consisted of peripheral blood. The source of this sequence is a man older than 75 with COVID-19, enrolled during active disease. The bases read TGTGCCTGGAGTGTATGGGAGATATATAATTCACCCCTCCACTTT. This codes for CAWSVWEIYNSPLHF.